This TCR beta chain was identified in a study of shared clonotypes between healthy human individuals. With V trimmed by 4 bases and J by 6 bases, 5 bases remained unmatched. Looked up from germline, CDR1 is SGHRS and CDR2 is YFSETQ. The CDR3 runs 13 residues. Produced via immunoSEQ multiplex PCR; TCRdb's table is partial and in-frame only. The data show millions of clones, 85% to 95% seen once. The V call is TRBV5-1, the J call TRBJ2-5; 8 bases line up with TRBD1. The origin of this receptor is a man aged 18 to 30 in good health. Sequenced material: naive CD4+ T cells sorted from blood. Subset of the sample: CD45RA+ positively selected. The CDR3 reads CASSQDRDQTQYF. The CDR3 nucleotides read TGCGCCAGCAGCCAGGACAGGGATCAGACCCAGTACTTC.